This T cell receptor beta chain was sequenced for a study of cytomegalovirus exposure and HLA in healthy donors. Germline CDR1 LNHDA, CDR2 SQIVND (reference sequence). This CDR3 is 17 amino acids long. Trimming took off 5 bases at V and 0 bases at J, with 17 bases between the two ends. Both 60 Vbeta primers and 13 Jbeta primers went into the PCR. The protocol was immunoSEQ multiplex PCR, while the TCRdb copy is restricted to in-frame clones and leaves out a portion. The sample includes about 140,000 clones, approximately 84% of them seen just once. This clonotype originated in a man aged 30 to 45 in good health and CMV-seropositive. The J gene is TRBJ1-3, the V gene TRBV19; the D gene is possibly TRBD1 (5 bases). The sample consisted of PBMCs. The CDR3 DNA reads TGTGCCAGTAGTCCTCCTCTAGGGGTAGACTCTGGAAACACCATATATTTT. Translation: CASSPPLGVDSGNTIYF.